This T cell receptor (beta chain) was identified during a study of blood T cell repertoires in COVID-19. Study at large: Sample material is recorded as cDNA or gDNA derived from T cells, B-cell-depleted T cells, or PBMCs.

The CDR3 sequence is 24 residues long. The germline V gene encodes CDR1 LGHDT and CDR2 YNNKEL (reference sequence). V shed 2 bases and J 9 bases; nucleotides not matched to a gene: 38. The data were produced by immunoSEQ multiplex PCR, yet TCRdb's version contains in-frame clones alone and is incomplete. This table has 250,000 to 300,000 clones, approximately 88% appearing once. The sample consisted of peripheral blood. The clonotype originates from a woman in her twenties or thirties who had recovered from COVID-19. The chain couples TRBV3-1 (or the pseudogene TRBV3-2) to TRBJ2-7; 9 nucleotides agree with TRBD1. The CDR3 DNA reads TGTGCCAGCAGCCAAAGAAACAGGGGGCTCACCCGTCGTTCTATTACGAGCAGTACAGGTGGGCAGTACTTC. This codes for CASSQRNRGLTRRSITSSTGGQYF.